Listed below are T cell receptor beta chains from one sample, sequenced in a study of blood T cell repertoires in COVID-19. Clones were read by immunoSEQ multiplex PCR, and TCRdb kept only the in-frame ones, dropping some. This table holds 300,000 to 350,000 clones, roughly 87% found once. The sequenced sample was peripheral blood. These receptors were taken from a man younger than 40 with COVID-19, enrolled during active disease. CDR3s include the opening cysteine and the closing phenylalanine or tryptophan. A D gene is named only where the DNA matches it firmly. A clone size is listed for some rows: how often the clone was seen (once, few, many), or a class if it is expanded.

D	V	size	J	DNA	CDR3
TRBD1	TRBV7-2	.	TRBJ2-7	TGTGCCAGCAACAAACGGGACAGGGGGCCACGGGAGCAGTACTTC	CASNKRDRGPREQYF
TRBD1	TRBV4-2	few	TRBJ1-4	TGTGCCAGCAGTATCGGGGACAGGTTAAATGAAAAACTGTTTTTT	CASSIGDRLNEKLFF
TRBD1	TRBV2	few	TRBJ1-5	TGTGCCAGCAGTTTGGACAGGGGGAGCAATCAGCCCCAGCATTTT	CASSLDRGSNQPQHF
.	TRBV6-1	.	TRBJ1-5	TGTGCCAGCAGTGCCCACCCGACAACGGTTTATAGCAATCAGCCCCAGCATTTT	CASSAHPTTVYSNQPQHF
TRBD2	TRBV5-1	.	TRBJ2-5	TGCGCCAGCAGCTTGGGAGCGGGAAGAGAGACCCAGTACTTC	CASSLGAGRETQYF
TRBD1	TRBV18	.	TRBJ1-3	TGTGCCAGCTCACCAGGGAACAGGGGGCTCCGAAACACCATATATTTT	CASSPGNRGLRNTIYF
.	TRBV7-3	.	TRBJ2-3	TGTGCCAGCAGCCTTATTGTATCAGATACGCAGTATTTT	CASSLIVSDTQYF
.	TRBV19	.	TRBJ1-2	TGTGCCAGTAGTATGGGGCAGAACTATGGCTACACCTTC	CASSMGQNYGYTF
TRBD1	TRBV10-3	.	TRBJ2-7	TGTGCCATCAGGGGGTCCGGGACAGGGTTCTACGAGCAGTACTTC	CAIRGSGTGFYEQYF
TRBD2	TRBV6-1	.	TRBJ2-1	TGTGCCAGCAGCGAAAGGACTAGCGGGGGAGAGAATGAGCAGTTCTTC	CASSERTSGGENEQFF
TRBD2	TRBV20-1	.	TRBJ2-3	TGCAGTGCTAGTCCTAGCGGGAGTTGGAGTACAGATACGCAGTATTTT	CSASPSGSWSTDTQYF
.	TRBV18	.	TRBJ1-1	TGTGCCAGCTCACCTCCACTACGCGACACTGAAGCTTTCTTT	CASSPPLRDTEAFF
TRBD2	TRBV7-2	once	TRBJ2-7	TGTGCCAGCAGCTATATTAGGACTAGCCTCTCCTACGAGCAGTACTTC	CASSYIRTSLSYEQYF
TRBD1	TRBV10-3	.	TRBJ1-6	TGTGCCATCAGTGAGTCTACTGGGACAGGGATAGGGTCACCCCTCCACTTT	CAISESTGTGIGSPLHF
.	TRBV7-2	.	TRBJ1-6	TGTGCCAGCAGCACTAGTGTAAATTCACCCCTCCACTTT	CASSTSVNSPLHF
TRBD1	TRBV15	.	TRBJ2-7	TGTGCCACCAGCAGCGCGACAGGGATGATCTACGAGCAGTACTTC	CATSSATGMIYEQYF
.	TRBV11-2	once	TRBJ1-2	TGTGCCAGCAGCTTAGGGGCTAGGGCGGGCTATGGCTACACCTTC	CASSLGARAGYGYTF
.	TRBV10-3	.	TRBJ2-2	TGTGCCATCAGTGAGTCACAGGGAAGGAACACCGGGGAGCTGTTTTTT	CAISESQGRNTGELFF
.	TRBV3-1/TRBV3-2	.	TRBJ1-1	TGTGCCAGCAGCCAAGAGCCGCGGTCCCAGCATGAAGCTTTCTTT	CASSQEPRSQHEAFF
.	TRBV27	.	TRBJ1-3	TGTGCCAGCAGCCAGACAGTGAGCTCTGGAAACACCATATATTTT	CASSQTVSSGNTIYF
TRBD1	TRBV11-2	.	TRBJ2-3	TGTGCCAGCAGCTTTAAGGGGGCTAGCACAGATACGCAGTATTTT	CASSFKGASTDTQYF
.	TRBV19	.	TRBJ1-1	TGTGCCAGTATGACGGGGAACACTGAAGCTTTCTTT	CASMTGNTEAFF
TRBD2	TRBV13	.	TRBJ2-2	TGTGCCAGCAGCTCACGGACTAGCGGAACCGGGGAGCTGTTTTTT	CASSSRTSGTGELFF
.	TRBV19	.	TRBJ2-5	TGTGCCAGTAGTATCTCGGGTGAGACCCAGTACTTC	CASSISGETQYF
TRBD1	TRBV9	.	TRBJ2-1	TGTGCCAGCAGCGTCCGGGACAGGGGAGGGGATGAGCAGTTCTTC	CASSVRDRGGDEQFF
.	TRBV21-1	.	TRBJ2-7	TGTGCCAGCAGCAAACGGACGGCGGGAACCTCCTACGAGCAGTACTTC	CASSKRTAGTSYEQYF
.	TRBV27	.	TRBJ1-6	TGTGCCAGCAGGTCAATCCAGGGGCAAAATTCACCCCTCCACTTT	CASRSIQGQNSPLHF
TRBD2	TRBV19	.	TRBJ2-2	TGTGCCAGTAATTTCGGGGGGGCGGACACCGGGGAGCTGTTTTTT	CASNFGGADTGELFF
.	TRBV28	once	TRBJ1-4	TGTGCCAGCAGTCCGACAGGTGGGGAAAAACTGTTTTTT	CASSPTGGEKLFF
.	TRBV19	.	TRBJ1-4	TGTGCCAGTAGTACCCAGGGTAGTGGAGAAAAACTGTTTTTT	CASSTQGSGEKLFF
.	TRBV28	.	TRBJ1-3	TGTGCCAGCAGCCCCGCGGGGGGGAGCAACACCATATATTTT	CASSPAGGSNTIYF
.	TRBV19	few	TRBJ1-6	TGTGCCAGTAGTGATCTTGGGGGCCGGGCCTATAATTCACCCCTCCACTTT	CASSDLGGRAYNSPLHF
.	TRBV7-8	.	TRBJ2-1	TGTGCCAGCAGCTTAGTCCAGGTCTCCTACAATGAGCAGTTCTTC	CASSLVQVSYNEQFF
.	TRBV5-4	.	TRBJ2-5	TGTGCCAGCAGCTTGGAACTAGCTCTCCAAGAGACCCAGTACTTC	CASSLELALQETQYF
TRBD1	TRBV4-2	.	TRBJ2-7	TGTGCCAGCAGCCAAGAGTTGGGACAGGGGGCGGTCCAGGGGCAGTACTTC	CASSQELGQGAVQGQYF
TRBD1	TRBV9	.	TRBJ1-2	TGTGCCCGCAGCGTGGGGGACAGGGGGGACTATGGCTACACCTTC	CARSVGDRGDYGYTF
TRBD2	TRBV7-6	.	TRBJ2-7	TGTGCCAGCAGCTTAGGCCCTAGCGGCTACGAGCAGTACTTC	CASSLGPSGYEQYF
.	TRBV27	.	TRBJ1-5	TGTGCCAGCAGTTTAGGGTTACTAGGGCCCCAGCATTTT	CASSLGLLGPQHF
.	TRBV6-5	.	TRBJ2-3	TGTGCCAGCAGTCGACCTACCCACGGGACAGATACGCAGTATTTT	CASSRPTHGTDTQYF
.	TRBV19	.	TRBJ1-5	TGTGCCAGTAGTAATCGGGGGGTGGAGCCCCAGCATTTT	CASSNRGVEPQHF
TRBD1	TRBV5-5	.	TRBJ1-4	TGTGCCAGCAGCGGGACAGGATTTAATGAAAAACTGTTTTTT	CASSGTGFNEKLFF
.	TRBV29-1	.	TRBJ2-5	TGCAGCGTTGAACTCCTCGGGGGACAAGAGACCCAGTACTTC	CSVELLGGQETQYF